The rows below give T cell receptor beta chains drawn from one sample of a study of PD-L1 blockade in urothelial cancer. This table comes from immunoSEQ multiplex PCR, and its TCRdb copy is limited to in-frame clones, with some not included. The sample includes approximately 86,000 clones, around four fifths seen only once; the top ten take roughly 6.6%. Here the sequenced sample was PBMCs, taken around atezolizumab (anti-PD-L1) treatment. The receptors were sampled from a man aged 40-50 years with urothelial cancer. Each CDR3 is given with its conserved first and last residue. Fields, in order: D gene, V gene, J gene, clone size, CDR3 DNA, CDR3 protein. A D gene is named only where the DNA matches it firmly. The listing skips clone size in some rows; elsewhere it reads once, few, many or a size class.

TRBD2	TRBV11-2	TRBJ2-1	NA	TGTGCCAGCAGCCCCCCGGGACTAGCGGGAGTCTCCTACAATGAGCAGTTCTTC	CASSPPGLAGVSYNEQFF
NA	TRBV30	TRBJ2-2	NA	TGTGCCTGGAGTGTAAGGGGTTCCGGGGAGCTGTTTTTT	CAWSVRGSGELFF
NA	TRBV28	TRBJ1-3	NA	TGTGCCAGCAGTTCTTGGGGGACAGGAAACACCATATATTTT	CASSSWGTGNTIYF
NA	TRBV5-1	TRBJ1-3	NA	TGCGCCAGCAGCCTGGGGGGGGGACTTGGAAACACCATATATTTT	CASSLGGGLGNTIYF
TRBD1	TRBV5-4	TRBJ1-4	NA	TGTGCCAGCAGCCTAAGACAGGGGGCAACTAATGAAAAACTGTTTTTT	CASSLRQGATNEKLFF
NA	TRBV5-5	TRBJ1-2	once	TGTGCCAGCAGCTTGGATCCCCAGGGGAGCTATGGCTACACCTTC	CASSLDPQGSYGYTF
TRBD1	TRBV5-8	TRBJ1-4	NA	TGTGCCAGCAGCTCGCAGGGGGCGCTTCTTGAAAAACTGTTTTTT	CASSSQGALLEKLFF
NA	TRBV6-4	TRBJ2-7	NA	TGTGCCAGCAGTGACCTCCCGACGGGTGAGCAGTACTTC	CASSDLPTGEQYF
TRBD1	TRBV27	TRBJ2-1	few	TGTGCCAGCAGGGTGACAGGGGGTGACTACAATGAGCAGTTCTTC	CASRVTGGDYNEQFF
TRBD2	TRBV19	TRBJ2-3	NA	TGTGCCAGTAGTATAGATGGACTAGCGGCGGATACGCAGTATTTT	CASSIDGLAADTQYF
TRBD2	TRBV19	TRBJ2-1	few	TGTGCCAGTAGTATAGATCATTTGGAACTAGCGGGAGTAGGTGAGCAGTTCTTC	CASSIDHLELAGVGEQFF
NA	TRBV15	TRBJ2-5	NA	TGTGCCACCAGCAGGGGCTCGCAGGTTCAAGAGACCCAGTACTTC	CATSRGSQVQETQYF
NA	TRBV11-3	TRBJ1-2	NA	TGTGCCAGCAGCTCGACCCGGGGGTCAGGCTACACCTTC	CASSSTRGSGYTF
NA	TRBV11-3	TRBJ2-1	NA	TGTGCCAGCAGCTTACAGGGATTCGATGAGCAGTTCTTC	CASSLQGFDEQFF
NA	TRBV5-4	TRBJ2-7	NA	TGTGCCAGCAGATCCCAGACAGACTCCTACGAGCAGTACTTC	CASRSQTDSYEQYF
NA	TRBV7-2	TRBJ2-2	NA	TGTGCCAGCAGCTTAGGGGGCAGGGAAACCGGGGAGCTGTTTTTT	CASSLGGRETGELFF
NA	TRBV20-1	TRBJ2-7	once	TGCAGTGCTAGGGCGGAATACGAGCAGTACTTC	CSARAEYEQYF
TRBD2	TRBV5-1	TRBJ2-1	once	TGCGCCAGCAGCCTCCTGGGGACTAGCCGAGGCAATGAGCAGTTCTTC	CASSLLGTSRGNEQFF
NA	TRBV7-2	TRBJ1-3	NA	TGTGCCAGCAGCTTAGGGGGGGAAAGAGACACCATATATTTT	CASSLGGERDTIYF
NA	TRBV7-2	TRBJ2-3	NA	TGTGCCAGCATGGTCCGCGGCACAGATACGCAGTATTTT	CASMVRGTDTQYF
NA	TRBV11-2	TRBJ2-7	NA	TGTGCCAGCAGCTCCAACCAGGGGCGTGGCGAGCAGTACTTC	CASSSNQGRGEQYF
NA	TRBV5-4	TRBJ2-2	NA	TGTGCCAGCAGCTTGGGCGGGATAGCGAACACCGGGGAGCTGTTTTTT	CASSLGGIANTGELFF
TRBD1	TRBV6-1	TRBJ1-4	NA	TGTGCCAGCAGTGAACAGGGCAGGGGGCATGGAAAACTGTTTTTT	CASSEQGRGHGKLFF
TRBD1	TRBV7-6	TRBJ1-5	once	TGTGCCAGCAGCTTAACGGACAGGGATCAGCCCCAGCATTTT	CASSLTDRDQPQHF
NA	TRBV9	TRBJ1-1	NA	TGTGCCAGCAGCACCCTTATGGGGGGGAACACTGAAGCTTTCTTT	CASSTLMGGNTEAFF